Below, 25 T cell receptor beta chains from the same sample are listed, as sequenced in a study of shared clonotypes between healthy human individuals. The table came from immunoSEQ multiplex PCR; TCRdb's copy has only in-frame clones and leaves some out. Here the sample spans about 1,500,000 clones, roughly 97% being singletons. Material: naive CD4+ T cells sorted from blood. Subset denoted: CD45RA+ positively selected. The receptors were gathered from a man in his thirties or forties in good health.

In the case of this clone: In the same sample, other DNA sequences code for this CDR3. The DNA for the CDR3 is TGCGCCAGCAGCTTGGGACTAGCGGGCGAAGAGACCCAGTACTTC. It translates to CASSLGLAGEETQYF. The chain has TRBV5-1 and TRBJ2-5; TRBD2 aligns across 10 bases. The CDR3 has 15 residues. Trimming took 0 bases from V and 3 from J; bases not matched to a gene: 2. Germline V gives CDR1 SGHRS, CDR2 YFSETQ.

The chain recombines TRBV29-1 with TRBJ1-2; D gene ambiguous. Germline V CDR1 and CDR2: SQVTM, ANQGSEA. The CDR3 consists of 9 residues. V lost 7 bases to trimming and J lost 2 bases, with 2 bases between them. The CDR3 spells CSANYGYTF. The CDR3 DNA reads as TGCAGCGCCAACTATGGCTACACCTTC.

The rearrangement joins TRBV28 to TRBJ2-2, with 8 bases fitting TRBD2. CDR3 length: 17 amino acids. CDR1 is MDHEN, CDR2 SYDVKM, per germline. Unmatched junction bases numbered 11, after V lost 6 bases and J lost 2 bases. CDR3 in DNA: TGTGCCAGCAGCCCTCCGGGACTAGACCCAAACACCGGGGAGCTGTTTTTT. It specifies CASSPPGLDPNTGELFF.

This clone was counted a single time. This chain joins TRBV27 and TRBJ2-1, with no clear D. Germline CDR1 is MNHEY and CDR2 is SMNVEV (reference sequence). The CDR3 is made up of 13 amino acids. Trimming shortened V by 5 bases and J by 6 bases, and 11 bases separated the two germline ends. The CDR3 here is CASSPRGPNEQFF. CDR3 sequence (DNA): TGTGCCAGCAGTCCCCGAGGCCCCAATGAGCAGTTCTTC.

In DNA form, the CDR3 reads TGTGCCAGCAGCCAGGGCCCGGGACAGACCACCGGGGAGCTGTTTTTT. Amino acid sequence: CASSQGPGQTTGELFF. The V and J genes are TRBV4-2 and TRBJ2-2, with TRBD1 matching over 7 bases. Germline V gene sequence: CDR1 LGHNA, CDR2 YNFKEQ. The CDR3 consists of 16 residues. Trimming cost V 3 bases and J 4 bases; bases outside gene matches: 8.

This clone has only a few counts. The gene calls are TRBV7-9 and TRBJ1-5; 9 bases match TRBD1. The germline V gene encodes CDR1 SEHNR and CDR2 FQNEAQ (reference sequence). The CDR3 totals 16 residues. The V segment lost 5 bases and the J segment 0 bases; nucleotides outside the gene matches: 5. The CDR3 DNA follows: TGTGCCAGCAGCCCGACAGGGGGGATTAGCAATCAGCCCCAGCATTTT. Protein sequence: CASSPTGGISNQPQHF.

The rearrangement links TRBV9 to TRBJ2-5; 9 positions agree with TRBD1. The CDR3 runs 15 residues. The V and J ends lost 8 bases and 3 bases, in that order; junction bases with no gene match: 11. The germline CDR1 and CDR2 sequences are SGDLS and YYNGEE. CDR3 DNA sequence: TGTGCCAGTACGGGAGGTGGACAGGGGAAAGAGACCCAGTACTTC. Protein product: CASTGGGQGKETQYF.

The rearrangement uses TRBV19 and TRBJ2-7, with 10 bases that match TRBD2. The CDR3 is 13 residues long. Germline assignment: CDR1 LNHDA and CDR2 SQIVND (reference sequence). V lost 7 bases and J lost 6; bases outside the gene matches: 6. CDR3 amino acids: CASKASGSSEQYF. In DNA, the CDR3 is TGTGCCAGTAAGGCTAGCGGGAGTTCCGAGCAGTACTTC.

This clone was recorded only once. The chain recombines TRBV28 with TRBJ2-7, with 14 bases aligning to TRBD2. The CDR3 totals 20 residues. Germline CDR1 MDHEN, CDR2 SYDVKM. Trimming cost V 2 bases and J 0 bases; bases outside gene matches: 12. The CDR3 reads CASSLQRTSGRSSSSYEQYF. The CDR3 nucleotides read TGTGCCAGCAGTTTACAAAGGACTAGCGGGAGGTCGAGTAGCTCCTACGAGCAGTACTTC.

V gene TRBV6-1 combines with J gene TRBJ2-1, with D unclear. Germline V lookup: CDR1 MNHNS, CDR2 SASEGT. V dropped 6 bases and J dropped 0 bases, with 9 bases sitting between them. The CDR3 runs 14 residues. CDR3 sequence: CASSLSSSYNEQFF. The CDR3 nucleotides are TGTGCCAGCAGCCTATCGAGCTCCTACAATGAGCAGTTCTTC.

The chain carries TRBV10-2 and TRBJ2-5; 8 positions agree with TRBD2. CDR1 and CDR2 (germline): WSHSY, SAAADI. Trimming at V came to 6 bases and at J to 6 bases, leaving 3 bases not matched to a gene. This CDR3 has 12 amino acids. CDR3 DNA sequence: TGCGCCAGCAGCCATAGCGGGAAGACCCAGTACTTC. Protein: CASSHSGKTQYF.

This clone was detected only once. The J gene is TRBJ2-6, the V gene TRBV27; a weak D match, TRBD2 (6 bases). Germline V gene sequence: CDR1 MNHEY, CDR2 SMNVEV (reference sequence). The CDR3 extends over 19 amino acids. Deletions cut 1 base from V and 0 bases from J, with 16 bases between. The CDR3 nucleotides read TGTGCCAGCAGTTTATGGGGCCAAGCGGGTCTCTCTGGGGCCAACGTCCTGACTTTC. Translating gives CASSLWGQAGLSGANVLTF.

V and J are TRBV6-6 and TRBJ2-2, with D perhaps matching TRBD2 (5 bases). CDR1 MNHNY and CDR2 SVGAGI come from the germline V gene (reference sequence). Trimming took off 1 base at V and 4 bases at J, with 7 bases between the two ends. The CDR3 totals 14 residues. The CDR3 coding sequence is TGTGCCAGCAGTTACTGGACTTCCACCGGGGAGCTGTTTTTT. As protein: CASSYWTSTGELFF.

This clone was detected only once. The rearrangement uses TRBV7-9 and TRBJ2-5, with D perhaps given as TRBD1 or TRBD2 (5 bases each). V lost 4 bases, J lost 1 base, and 13 bases lay in between. Looked up from germline, CDR1 is SEHNR and CDR2 is FQNEAQ (reference sequence). The CDR3 has 15 amino acids. The DNA of the CDR3 is TGTGCCAGCAGCTCCAGAAGAGGGGCCCAAGAGACCCAGTACTTC. This codes for CASSSRRGAQETQYF.

This chain joins TRBV5-5 and TRBJ2-1; D is uncertain. Trimming pared 6 bases from V and 12 bases from J, leaving 19 bases between. The germline V gene has CDR1 SGHKS and CDR2 YYEKEE (reference sequence). The CDR3 contains 13 residues. The CDR3 DNA is TGTGCCAGCACTACCGGGCTAAGTATGTGGCAGTTCTTC. Translation: CASTTGLSMWQFF.

In DNA, the CDR3 is TGCAGCGTTGACTTATCGGGCGGGTATGGCTACACCTTC. Amino acids: CSVDLSGGYGYTF. The rearrangement links TRBV29-1 to TRBJ1-2; D is undetermined. The CDR3 runs 13 residues. Germline CDR1 SQVTM, CDR2 ANQGSEA. V was cut by 3 bases and J by 5 bases, with 13 bases left in between.

V is TRBV13 and J is TRBJ1-4; a weak D match, TRBD1 (6 bases). V lost 5 bases, J lost 8 bases, and 27 bases lay in between. Germline CDR1 reads PRHDT; CDR2 reads FYEKMQ (reference sequence). The CDR3 consists of 18 residues. CDR3: CASSNGRDIGELGEKLFF. The CDR3 bases are TGTGCCAGCAGCAACGGCCGGGACATCGGAGAGCTGGGGGAAAAACTGTTTTTT.

The genes are TRBV5-4 and TRBJ2-3; D is possibly TRBD2 (5 bases). The CDR3 covers 13 residues. Germline V lookup: CDR1 SGHNT, CDR2 YYREEE (reference sequence). The germline V and J ends were trimmed by 1 base and 8 bases, with 11 bases remaining between them. CDR3 nucleotides: TGTGCCAGCAGCTTGAACGGGATCCCTACGCAGTATTTT. As protein: CASSLNGIPTQYF.

Concerning this clone itself: The same CDR3 also results from other DNA sequences found in this sample. The CDR3 nucleotides are TGCGCCAGCAGCTTGGGACTAGCGGGAACCAATGAGCAGTTCTTC. Its translation: CASSLGLAGTNEQFF. The V and J genes are TRBV5-1 and TRBJ2-1; 11 positions agree with TRBD2. Germline trimming cut 0 bases from V and 6 bases from J; bases unmatched to any gene: 2. Germline loops: CDR1 SGHRS, CDR2 YFSETQ. The CDR3 sequence is 15 residues long.

The chain has TRBV5-1 and TRBJ2-1; D gene ambiguous. This CDR3 contains 16 residues. Germline CDR1 is SGHRS and CDR2 is YFSETQ. The V end lost 0 bases, the J end lost 10 bases, and 20 bases lay between the germline ends. CDR3 DNA: TGCGCCAGCAGCTTGGCCGGTGTATCTTCGTTCAGGGAGCAGTTCTTC. This sequence encodes CASSLAGVSSFREQFF.

The V call is TRBV5-1, the J call TRBJ2-2; D unclear. The germline V gene has CDR1 SGHRS and CDR2 YFSETQ. The V gene lost 3 bases and the J gene lost 4 bases, with 16 bases spanning the gap. The CDR3 consists of 16 residues. The CDR3 region is CASSYNDVRLTGELFF. The CDR3 DNA follows: TGCGCCAGCAGCTACAATGACGTGAGGCTCACCGGGGAGCTGTTTTTT.

The rearrangement joins TRBV6-5 to TRBJ2-7, with 11 nucleotides matching TRBD2. CDR3 length: 14 amino acids. Germline CDR1 MNHEY, CDR2 SVGAGI. J gave up 4 bases and V 5 bases, and 4 bases lay outside the gene matches. The CDR3 region is CASSLAGGAYEQYF. The CDR3 DNA follows: TGTGCCAGCAGTCTAGCGGGAGGTGCTTACGAGCAGTACTTC.

V usage is TRBV21-1 and J usage is TRBJ2-3; the D call of TRBD1 is as the table states it, not checked on the DNA. TRBV21-1 constitutes a pseudogene. The CDR3 is 15 amino acids. CDR3 sequence (DNA): TGTGCCAGCAGCACGTCAGGCCCTAGCACAGATACGCAGTATTTT. This gives the protein CASSTSGPSTDTQYF.

In nucleotides, the CDR3 is TGTGCCAGCAGTTCGATAGGATTGAGCTCCTACAATGAGCAGTTCTTC. As protein: CASSSIGLSSYNEQFF. The rearrangement links TRBV28 to TRBJ2-1; no firm D call. Per germline, CDR1 MDHEN and CDR2 SYDVKM. There are 16 residues in the CDR3. Trimming left V 4 bases short and J 0 bases short, with 13 bases between.

The chain combines TRBV15 with TRBJ1-5; D is uncertain. Germline lookup yields CDR1 LNHNV and CDR2 YYDKDF (reference sequence). The CDR3 is 14 residues long. The V end was cut by 0 bases, the J end by 6 bases, with 9 bases between. CDR3 in DNA: TGTGCCACCAGCAGAGATAAGGGTCGTCAGCCCCAGCATTTT. It is translated as CATSRDKGRQPQHF.